The clone carrying this T cell receptor (beta chain) showed up many times. Its antigen is undetermined. The data belong to a study of T-cell reconstitution after alpha-beta-depleted transplantation in children. Study-wide results and caveats: Surviving recipient T cells and thymic progenitors produced the high day-60 TCRbeta diversity seen in some patients. It was reported that alpha-beta T cells came from several hundred expanded graft clones (about two months after transplant). Among T cells one year after transplant, newly produced cells accounted for most counts and diversity.

Unique molecular identifiers were built into the TCRbeta library. A single record per CDR3 protein comes from TCRdb applying MiXCR to the PCR reads. This table has 55,000 to 90,000 distinct CDR3 sequences, 4.9% appearing once. V shed 1 base and J shed 0 bases, with 10 bases lying between them. The CDR3 is 17 amino acids. Germline-derived CDR1 and CDR2 are SGHTA and FQGNSA. Sequencing used PBMCs, mostly from graft donor cells, obtained 180 days after TCRalphabeta/CD19-depleted stem cell transplant. This TCR came from a boy in the first two years of life who had a stem cell transplant for acute myeloid leukemia, so the T cells may come from the graft donor. This chain joins TRBV7-2 and TRBJ1-6; D unclear. CDR3 in amino acids: CASSLVVVSSYNSPLHF. The CDR3 DNA sequence: TGTGCCAGCAGCTTAGTGGTGGTTAGCTCCTATAATTCACCCCTCCACTTT. The full variable domain, its missing parts supplied by reference TRBV7-2 and TRBJ1-6, is GAGVSQSPSNKVTEKGKDVELRCDPISGHTALYWYRQSLGQGLEFLIYFQGNSAPDKSGLPSDRFSAERTGGSVSTLTIQRTQQEDSAVYLCASSLVVVSSYNSPLHFGNGTRLTVT.